The 25 T cell receptor beta chains below were found in one sample sequenced in a study of OX40 agonist ivuxolimab in advanced cancers. The data were produced by immunoSEQ multiplex PCR, yet TCRdb's version contains in-frame clones alone and is incomplete. Found here are over 40,000 clones, approximately 84% of them singletons; the top ten hold approximately 0.39%. This specimen was CD4+ or CD8+ T cells sorted from blood, taken in a trial of the OX40 agonist ivuxolimab. The receptors shown here come from an adult with an advanced solid tumor such as melanoma, head and neck, liver or kidney cancer.

There are a few counts of this clone. This chain connects TRBV15 to TRBJ1-1, with no clear D. The CDR3 is 14 amino acids. Germline assignment: CDR1 LNHNV and CDR2 YYDKDF (reference sequence). The V end lost 3 bases, the J end lost 2 bases, and 10 bases lay between the germline ends. CDR3 in amino acids: CATSRATANTEAFF. The CDR3, as DNA: TGTGCCACCAGCAGGGCAACCGCAAACACTGAAGCTTTCTTT.

V gene TRBV6-6 combines with J gene TRBJ2-2; D unresolved. The CDR3 totals 13 residues. V lost 8 bases, J lost 1 base, and 8 bases lay in between. The germline V gene has CDR1 MNHNY and CDR2 SVGAGI (reference sequence). DNA of the CDR3: TGTGCCAGCGCATTGGGGAACACCGGGGAGCTGTTTTTT. Protein sequence: CASALGNTGELFF.

This clone has more than one count but fewer than ten. V is TRBV7-9 and J is TRBJ2-3, with 10 bases lining up with TRBD2. The CDR3 sequence is 16 residues long. Germline-derived CDR1 and CDR2 are SEHNR and FQNEAQ (reference sequence). Trimming removed 4 bases from V and 2 bases from J; junction bases left unmatched: 6. DNA of the CDR3: TGTGCCAGCAGCTCTCGGACTAGCGGCCCCACAGATACGCAGTATTTT. The encoded protein is CASSSRTSGPTDTQYF.

The chain links TRBV30 to TRBJ1-6; weak D call: TRBD1 (6 bases). Germline CDR1 and CDR2: GTSNPN and SVGIG (reference sequence). The CDR3 runs 15 residues. V dropped 2 bases and J dropped 3 bases, with 11 bases sitting between them. The CDR3 coding sequence is TGTGCCTGGAGTCAGACAGGAGTCTATAATTCACCCCTCCACTTT. Protein: CAWSQTGVYNSPLHF.

V is TRBV28 and J is TRBJ2-2; 9 bases are a match to TRBD1. After removal of 4 bases from V and 1 base from J, the junction contained 1 base not matched to a gene. The CDR3 has 15 residues. CDR1 is MDHEN and CDR2 is SYDVKM in the germline V gene. CDR3 nucleotides: TGTGCCAGCAGTTGGACAGGGGAGAACACCGGGGAGCTGTTTTTT. Translation gives CASSWTGENTGELFF.

The chain employs TRBV19 and TRBJ2-7; D unclear. The CDR3 totals 19 residues. Trimming removed 4 bases at V and 0 bases at J, with 25 bases between. Germline lookup yields CDR1 LNHDA and CDR2 SQIVND (reference sequence). The DNA of the CDR3 is TGTGCCAGTAGTAAAAAGGTTCAAATAGGCAGGCGGAGCTCCTACGAGCAGTACTTC. Its protein is CASSKKVQIGRRSSYEQYF.

This clone was picked up one time. This chain connects TRBV11-2 to TRBJ2-1; TRBD2 matches 15 bases. The CDR3 length is 15 residues. Per germline, CDR1 SGHAT and CDR2 FQNNGV. V shed 4 bases, J shed 9 bases, and the junction held 4 bases outside the gene matches. The CDR3 region is CASSSGLAGGFEQFF. In DNA, the CDR3 is TGTGCCAGCAGCTCAGGACTAGCGGGAGGGTTTGAGCAGTTCTTC.

The rearrangement links TRBV9 to TRBJ2-2; 7 nucleotides align to TRBD2. V was clipped by 0 bases and J by 1 base; unmatched bases: 3. The germline gives CDR1 SGDLS, CDR2 YYNGEE. The CDR3 is 16 residues long. Here the CDR3 DNA reads TGTGCCAGCAGCGTAGTCCTAGCGGAGAACACCGGGGAGCTGTTTTTT. This codes for CASSVVLAENTGELFF.

The genes are TRBV5-5 and TRBJ2-5; the match to TRBD2 covers 9 bases. V lost 0 bases, J lost 4 bases, and 4 bases stayed unmatched. CDR3 length equals 15 residues. Per germline, CDR1 SGHKS and CDR2 YYEKEE (reference sequence). The CDR3 region has the DNA TGTGCCAGCAGCTTGGGCGGGGGGGCGACAGAGACCCAGTACTTC. Translation: CASSLGGGATETQYF.

The chain carries TRBV6-1 and TRBJ1-5; unclear D gene. Trimming cost V 4 bases and J 6 bases, with 13 bases left between them. This CDR3 spans 14 amino acids. CDR1 is MNHNS, CDR2 SASEGT, per germline. The CDR3 DNA reads as TGTGCCAGCAGTGTTACGGTCGGTGTTCAGCCCCAGCATTTT. Amino acid sequence: CASSVTVGVQPQHF.

This chain connects TRBV18 to TRBJ1-6, with D unclear. The CDR3 runs to 14 residues. CDR1 and CDR2 (germline): KGHSH, LQKENI. Trimming removed 2 bases from V and 9 bases from J, with 11 bases in between. CDR3 in DNA: TGTGCCAGCTCACCAGAGGACGTTTTTTCACCCCTCCACTTT. Its protein product is CASSPEDVFSPLHF.

The rearrangement links TRBV10-3 to TRBJ1-1; TRBD1 is a possible D gene (6 bases). This CDR3 has 13 residues. CDR1 is ENHRY, CDR2 SYGVKD, per germline. Deletions cut 5 bases from V and 1 base from J, with 8 bases between. The CDR3 DNA reads as TGTGCCATCAGTCTGACAGGGAACACTGAAGCTTTCTTT. Protein sequence: CAISLTGNTEAFF.

CDR3 in DNA: TGTGCCAGCAGCCGGGACAGGGGGCGTGATGAGCAGTACTTC. It yields the protein CASSRDRGRDEQYF. The chain has TRBV7-2 and TRBJ2-7; 12 positions match TRBD1. With V trimmed by 5 bases and J by 7 bases, 6 bases remained unmatched. The CDR3 has 14 amino acids. Germline assignment: CDR1 SGHTA and CDR2 FQGNSA.

This clone has just a few counts. The chain employs TRBV10-2 and TRBJ1-5; D is possibly TRBD1 (5 bases). The length of the CDR3 is 18 residues. V was pared by 3 bases and J by 2 bases, with 20 bases between. CDR1 is WSHSY and CDR2 is SAAADI in the germline V gene. The CDR3 region is CASSDLKGTPAGNQPQHF. The CDR3 DNA reads TGCGCCAGCAGTGACCTCAAGGGGACTCCGGCGGGCAATCAGCCCCAGCATTTT.

The chain is built from TRBV9 and TRBJ1-2; maybe TRBD1 (6 bases). The CDR3 is 13 residues long. Trimming took off 1 base at V and 5 bases at J, with 9 bases between the two ends. Germline-derived CDR1 and CDR2 are SGDLS and YYNGEE. As DNA, the CDR3 is TGTGCCAGCAGCGTACAGGGGTCTTATGGCTACACCTTC. This sequence encodes CASSVQGSYGYTF.

The DNA of the CDR3 is TGTGCCAGCAGCTCGTTAGACCTATTGGGGCAGGGGGACTACGAGCAGTACTTC. It specifies CASSSLDLLGQGDYEQYF. The rearrangement joins TRBV7-2 to TRBJ2-7, with 7 positions matching TRBD1. Looked up from germline, CDR1 is SGHTA and CDR2 is FQGNSA. V trimming: 4 bases; J trimming: 3 bases; junction bases outside the gene matches: 18. CDR3 size: 18 residues.

The V call is TRBV9, the J call TRBJ1-6, with 8 nucleotides matching TRBD1. The V segment lost 4 bases and the J segment 8 bases; nucleotides outside the gene matches: 11. The CDR3 runs 16 residues. Germline lookup yields CDR1 SGDLS and CDR2 YYNGEE. The CDR3 nucleotides are TGTGCCAGCAGCCCCAAGGTGGCAGGGGGCGATTCACCCCTCCACTTT. Residues: CASSPKVAGGDSPLHF.

This clone has only one observation. The genes are TRBV2 and TRBJ1-2, with D possibly matching TRBD1 (5 bases). Per germline, CDR1 SNHLY and CDR2 FYNNEI. Trimming shortened V by 8 bases and J by 2 bases, and 9 bases separated the two germline ends. This CDR3 spans 12 amino acids. CDR3 protein: CASRDENYGYTF. The CDR3 nucleotides read TGTGCCAGCCGGGACGAGAACTATGGCTACACCTTC.

The chain recombines TRBV5-1 with TRBJ1-2; perhaps TRBD1 as D (5 bases). V lost 2 bases, J lost 2 bases, and 16 bases lay in between. Looked up from germline, CDR1 is SGHRS and CDR2 is YFSETQ. This CDR3 comprises 16 residues. In DNA, the CDR3 is TGCGCCAGCAGCTTATCGGCAGGGAGGACCAACTATGGCTACACCTTC. This translates into CASSLSAGRTNYGYTF.

V and J are TRBV7-2 and TRBJ1-1; 9 bases map to TRBD1. CDR1 is SGHTA and CDR2 is FQGNSA in the germline V gene. Trimming removed 1 base from V and 6 bases from J; junction bases left unmatched: 6. The CDR3 loop spans 15 amino acids. The CDR3 DNA sequence: TGTGCCAGCAGCTTAGGGGGACAGGGTTGGGCTGAAGCTTTCTTT. Protein sequence: CASSLGGQGWAEAFF.

Here the CDR3 reads CASLDRAGYEQYF. Here the CDR3 DNA reads TGTGCCTCCCTGGACAGGGCTGGGTACGAGCAGTACTTC. The chain carries TRBV30 and TRBJ2-7; TRBD1 matches at 8 bases. Germline assignment: CDR1 GTSNPN and CDR2 SVGIG (reference sequence). This CDR3 has 13 residues. The V gene end was trimmed by 7 bases and the J gene end by 4 bases; junction bases not matched to a gene: 9.

CDR3 nucleotide sequence: TGTGCCTGGAGTGCAGGAAGCTCTGGAAACACCATATATTTT. This encodes CAWSAGSSGNTIYF. This chain connects TRBV30 to TRBJ1-3; D is undetermined. There are 14 residues in the CDR3. V gave up 1 base and J gave up 0 bases, with 7 bases separating them. The germline CDR1 and CDR2 sequences are GTSNPN and SVGIG (reference sequence).

The rearrangement joins TRBV7-9 to TRBJ2-3, with a weak D call TRBD1 (5 bases). CDR3 length equals 17 residues. Trimming shortened V by 1 base and J by 4 bases, and 18 bases separated the two germline ends. The germline V gene encodes CDR1 SEHNR and CDR2 FQNEAQ (reference sequence). The CDR3 sequence is CASSLGNLGRRSDTQYF. The CDR3 DNA sequence: TGTGCCAGCAGCTTAGGAAATCTGGGGCGCCGGTCAGATACGCAGTATTTT.

This clone has a single count. This rearrangement joins TRBV5-1 to TRBJ2-1; a possible D gene is TRBD1 (5 bases). The CDR3 totals 14 residues. The V gene's germline CDR1 is SGHRS and CDR2 YFSETQ. Trimming removed 2 bases at V and 5 bases at J, with 11 bases between. The CDR3 DNA reads as TGCGCCAGCAGCTTAATACAGGCAAACAATGAGCAGTTCTTC. Protein sequence: CASSLIQANNEQFF.

This clone was seen just once. The V call is TRBV5-3, the J call TRBJ2-3; 7 nucleotides match TRBD2. TRBV5-3 is filed as an ORF, its function uncertain. V shed 1 base and J 4 bases; nucleotides not matched to a gene: 12. The CDR3 consists of 17 residues. DNA for the CDR3: TGTGCCAGAAGCTTGTTCAGGTGGCGGGGGAACGCAGATACGCAGTATTTT. The encoded protein is CARSLFRWRGNADTQYF.